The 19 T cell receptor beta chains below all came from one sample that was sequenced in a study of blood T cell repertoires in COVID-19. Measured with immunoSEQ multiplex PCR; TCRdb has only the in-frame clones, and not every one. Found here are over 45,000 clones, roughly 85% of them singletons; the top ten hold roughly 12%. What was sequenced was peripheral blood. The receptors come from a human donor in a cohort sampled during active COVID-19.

The CDR3: CASSLESSATGELFF. The DNA for the CDR3 is TGCGCCAGCAGCTTGGAATCTAGCGCCACCGGGGAGCTGTTTTTT. V usage is TRBV5-1 and J usage is TRBJ2-2; a possible D gene is TRBD2 (6 bases). CDR1 is SGHRS and CDR2 is YFSETQ in the germline V gene. The CDR3 spans 15 residues. V dropped 0 bases and J dropped 4 bases, with 10 bases sitting between them.

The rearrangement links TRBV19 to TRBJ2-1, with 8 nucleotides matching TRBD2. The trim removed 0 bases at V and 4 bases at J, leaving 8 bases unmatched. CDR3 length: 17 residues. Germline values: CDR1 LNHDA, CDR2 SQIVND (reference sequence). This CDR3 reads CASSIDPPGLGYNEQFF. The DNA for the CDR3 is TGTGCCAGTAGTATAGATCCCCCGGGACTAGGATACAATGAGCAGTTCTTC.

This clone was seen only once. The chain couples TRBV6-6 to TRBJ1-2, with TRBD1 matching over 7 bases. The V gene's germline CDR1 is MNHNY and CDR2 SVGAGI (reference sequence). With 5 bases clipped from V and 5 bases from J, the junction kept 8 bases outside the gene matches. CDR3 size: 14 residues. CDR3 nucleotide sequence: TGTGCCAGCAGTCCAGTTGAACAGGGGTATGGCTACACCTTC. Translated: CASSPVEQGYGYTF.

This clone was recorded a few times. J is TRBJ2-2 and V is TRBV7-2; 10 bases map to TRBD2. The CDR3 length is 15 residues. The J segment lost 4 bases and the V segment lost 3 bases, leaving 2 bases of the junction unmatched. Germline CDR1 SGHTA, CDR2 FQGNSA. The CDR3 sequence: CASSLGLASTGELFF. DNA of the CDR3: TGTGCCAGCAGCTTGGGACTAGCGAGCACCGGGGAGCTGTTTTTT.

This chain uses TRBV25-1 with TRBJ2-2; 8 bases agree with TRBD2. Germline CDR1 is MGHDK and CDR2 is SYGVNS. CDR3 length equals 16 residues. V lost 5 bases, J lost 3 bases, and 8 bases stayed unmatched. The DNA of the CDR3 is TGTGCCAGCAGTATCCGTAGCGGGATGGACACCGGGGAGCTGTTTTTT. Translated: CASSIRSGMDTGELFF.

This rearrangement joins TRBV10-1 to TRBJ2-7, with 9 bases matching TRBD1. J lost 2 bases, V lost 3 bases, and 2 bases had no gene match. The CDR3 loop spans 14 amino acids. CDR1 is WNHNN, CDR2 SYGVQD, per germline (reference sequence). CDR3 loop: CASSDGTGPYEQYF. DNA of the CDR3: TGCGCCAGCAGTGATGGGACAGGGCCCTACGAGCAGTACTTC.

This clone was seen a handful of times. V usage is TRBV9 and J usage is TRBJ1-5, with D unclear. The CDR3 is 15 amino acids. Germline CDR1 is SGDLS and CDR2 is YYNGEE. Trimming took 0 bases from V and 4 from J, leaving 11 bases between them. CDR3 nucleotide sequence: TGTGCCAGCAGCGTAGGTAGTTCAGGAAATCAGCCCCAGCATTTT. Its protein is CASSVGSSGNQPQHF.

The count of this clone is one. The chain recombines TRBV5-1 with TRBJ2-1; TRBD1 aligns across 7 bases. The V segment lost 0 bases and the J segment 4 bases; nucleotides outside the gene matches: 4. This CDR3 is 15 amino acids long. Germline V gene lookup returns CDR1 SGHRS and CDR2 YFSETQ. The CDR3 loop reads CASSLEGARYNEQFF. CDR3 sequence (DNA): TGCGCCAGCAGCTTGGAGGGGGCTAGATACAATGAGCAGTTCTTC.

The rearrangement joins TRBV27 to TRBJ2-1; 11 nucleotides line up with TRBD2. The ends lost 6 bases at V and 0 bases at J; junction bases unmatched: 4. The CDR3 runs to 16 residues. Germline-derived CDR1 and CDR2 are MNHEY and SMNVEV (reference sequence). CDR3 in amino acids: CASRGLAARSYNEQFF. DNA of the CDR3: TGTGCCAGCAGGGGACTAGCGGCCCGCTCCTACAATGAGCAGTTCTTC.

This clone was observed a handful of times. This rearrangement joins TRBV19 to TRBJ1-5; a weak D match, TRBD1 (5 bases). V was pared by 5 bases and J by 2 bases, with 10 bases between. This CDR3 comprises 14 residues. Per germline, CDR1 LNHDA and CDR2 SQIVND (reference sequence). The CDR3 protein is CASSLQGGNQPQHF. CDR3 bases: TGTGCCAGTAGTCTGCAGGGCGGCAATCAGCCCCAGCATTTT.

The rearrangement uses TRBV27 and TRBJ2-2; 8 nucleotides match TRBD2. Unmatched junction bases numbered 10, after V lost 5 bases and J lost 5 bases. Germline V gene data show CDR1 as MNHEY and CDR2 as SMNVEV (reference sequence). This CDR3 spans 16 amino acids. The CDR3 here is CASSPRGLVGTGELFF. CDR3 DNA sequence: TGTGCCAGCAGTCCACGGGGACTAGTGGGTACCGGGGAGCTGTTTTTT.

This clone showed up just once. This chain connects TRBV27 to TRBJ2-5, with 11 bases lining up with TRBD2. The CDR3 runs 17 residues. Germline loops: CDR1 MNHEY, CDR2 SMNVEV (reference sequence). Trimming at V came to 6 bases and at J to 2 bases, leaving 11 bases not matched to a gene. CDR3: CASSPALAGGLQETQYF. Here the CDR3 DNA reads TGTGCCAGCAGCCCAGCTCTAGCGGGAGGCCTACAAGAGACCCAGTACTTC.

CDR3 sequence (DNA): TGTGCCAGCAGCTTAGGAATGAGACCGGGGGAGGGACAGGGGTCCTACGAGCAGTACTTC. It specifies CASSLGMRPGEGQGSYEQYF. The chain joins TRBV7-8 to TRBJ2-7; 10 nucleotides align to TRBD1. CDR1 SGHVS and CDR2 FQNEAQ come from the germline V gene. V lost 1 base to trimming and J lost 1 base; unmatched junction nucleotides: 16. The CDR3 contains 20 residues. Full variable domain (outside the CDR3, taken from reference TRBV7-8 and TRBJ2-7): GAGVSQSPRYKVAKRGQDVALRCDPISGHVSLFWYQQALGQGPEFLTYFQNEAQLDKSGLPSDRFFAERPEGSVSTLKIQRTQQEDSAVYLCASSLGMRPGEGQGSYEQYFGPGTRLTVT.

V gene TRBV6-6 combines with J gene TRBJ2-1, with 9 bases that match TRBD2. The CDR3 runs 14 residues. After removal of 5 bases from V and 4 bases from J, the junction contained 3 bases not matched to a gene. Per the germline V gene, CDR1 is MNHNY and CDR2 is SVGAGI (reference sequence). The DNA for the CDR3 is TGTGCCAGCAGTCTAGCGGGAAAATACAATGAGCAGTTCTTC. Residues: CASSLAGKYNEQFF.

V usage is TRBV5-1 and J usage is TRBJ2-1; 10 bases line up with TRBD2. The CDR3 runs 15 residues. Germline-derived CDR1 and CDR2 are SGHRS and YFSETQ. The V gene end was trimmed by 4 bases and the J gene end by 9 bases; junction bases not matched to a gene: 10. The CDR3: CASSGLLAGGGEQFF. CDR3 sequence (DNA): TGCGCCAGCAGCGGATTATTAGCGGGAGGCGGTGAGCAGTTCTTC.

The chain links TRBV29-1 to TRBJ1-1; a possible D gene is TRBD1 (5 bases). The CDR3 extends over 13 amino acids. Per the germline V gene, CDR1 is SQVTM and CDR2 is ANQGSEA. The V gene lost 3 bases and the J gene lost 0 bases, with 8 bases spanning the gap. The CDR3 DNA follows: TGCAGCGTTGATGACAGCCTGAACACTGAAGCTTTCTTT. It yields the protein CSVDDSLNTEAFF. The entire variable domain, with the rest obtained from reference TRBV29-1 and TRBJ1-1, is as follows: SAVISQKPSRDICQRGTSLTIQCQVDSQVTMMFWYRQQPGQSLTLIATANQGSEATYESGFVIDKFPISRPNLTFSTLTVSNMSPEDSSIYLCSVDDSLNTEAFFGQGTRLTVV.

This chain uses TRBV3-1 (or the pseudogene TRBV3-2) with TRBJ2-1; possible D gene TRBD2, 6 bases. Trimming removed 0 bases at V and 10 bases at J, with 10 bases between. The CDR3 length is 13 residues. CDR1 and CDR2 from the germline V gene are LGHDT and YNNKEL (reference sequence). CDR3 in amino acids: CASSQDSREEQFF. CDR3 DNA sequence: TGTGCCAGCAGCCAAGATTCGCGGGAAGAGCAGTTCTTC.

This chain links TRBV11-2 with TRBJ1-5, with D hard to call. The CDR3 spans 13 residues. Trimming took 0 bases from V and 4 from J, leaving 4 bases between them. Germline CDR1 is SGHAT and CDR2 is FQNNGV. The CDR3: CASSLERNQPQHF. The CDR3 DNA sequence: TGTGCCAGCAGCTTAGAGCGGAATCAGCCCCAGCATTTT.

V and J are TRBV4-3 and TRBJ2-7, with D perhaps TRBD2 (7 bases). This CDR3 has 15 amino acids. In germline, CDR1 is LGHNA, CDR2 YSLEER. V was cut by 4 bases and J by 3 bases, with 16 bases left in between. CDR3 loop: CASSPGGRLNYEQYF. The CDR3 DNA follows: TGCGCCAGCAGCCCCGGGGGGCGCCTAAACTACGAGCAGTACTTC.